The T cell receptor beta chain described here comes from a study of follicular helper T cells after annual influenza vaccination. Clones were read by immunoSEQ multiplex PCR, and TCRdb kept only the in-frame ones, dropping some. The sample consists of thousands of clones, over 75% of them appearing once. Described time point: 2015-2016 season, 7 days after influenza vaccination. This clone was observed once. CDR3 length: 16 residues. Unmatched junction bases numbered 8, after V lost 7 bases and J lost 2 bases. Germline CDR1 and CDR2: SNHLY and FYNNEI. The chain recombines TRBV2 with TRBJ2-1, with 10 nucleotides matching TRBD2. This specimen consisted of CXCR5- memory CD4+ T cells sorted from blood, obtained 7 days after influenza vaccination. This TCR was recovered from an adult who received the influenza vaccine. The CDR3 sequence: CASTHSGGFAYNEQFF. For the CDR3, the DNA is TGTGCCAGCACTCATAGCGGGGGGTTCGCCTACAATGAGCAGTTCTTC.